This record concerns one T cell receptor (beta chain) sequence. Its antigen is still unknown. This sample stems from a study of T cells in Graves' hyperthyroidism and ophthalmopathy. Study-wide results and caveats: Model-based prediction identified ophthalmopathy a median around 6.5 months prior to its onset.

Newly diagnosed patients aged 18 to 65 had hyperthyroidism of under 2 months' duration. Based on clinical symptoms, serum thyroxine and TRAb, thyroid ultrasound and orbital computed tomography, diagnoses were reached. Sample collection date corresponds to first hyperthyroidism diagnosis, prior to any ophthalmopathy symptoms. Unmatched junction bases numbered 4, after V lost 1 base and J lost 6 bases. This CDR3 has 15 residues. The germline gives CDR1 KGHSH, CDR2 LQKENI. Amplified regions were TCR beta CDR3 sequences from RNA transcripts. TCR CDR3 regions were first amplified by RT-PCR with HTBI primers. TCRdb reprocessed the multiplex PCR reads via MiXCR and lists one record per CDR3 protein. The profile shows fewer than 300,000 distinct CDR3 sequences, approximately 14% of them singletons.

This sequence was found in a woman aged 45 to 65 with Graves' hyperthyroidism that later progressed to Graves' ophthalmopathy. The rearrangement joins TRBV18 to TRBJ2-2; the match to TRBD2 covers 8 bases. The specimen sequenced was blood. For the CDR3, the DNA is TGTGCCAGCTCACCACAGCGGGGGCAATCCGGGGAGCTGTTTTTT. Its translation: CASSPQRGQSGELFF.